One and the same sample provided the 8 T cell receptor beta chains below, sequenced in a study of blood T cell repertoires in COVID-19. Sequencing was performed with immunoSEQ multiplex PCR; in TCRdb, only in-frame clones are kept and a portion is missing. The sample carries roughly 340,000 clones, approximately 89% recorded once. Sequenced input: PBMCs or T cells enriched from blood (not recorded which). These receptor sequences come from a man aged 40-55 years in a cohort exposed to, infected with or recovered from COVID-19 (not recorded which).

V gene TRBV7-3 combines with J gene TRBJ2-5; 13 bases align to TRBD2. The germline CDR1 and CDR2 sequences are SGHTA and FQGTGA. The CDR3 has 16 residues. V shed 5 bases and J 5 bases; nucleotides not matched to a gene: 8. In nucleotides, the CDR3 is TGTGCCAGCAGCCCGGGACTAGCGGGAAGGCGGGAGACCCAGTACTTC. Its translation is CASSPGLAGRRETQYF.

V usage is TRBV19 and J usage is TRBJ1-3, with 7 nucleotides matching TRBD1. Germline CDR1 LNHDA, CDR2 SQIVND (reference sequence). The V gene end was trimmed by 6 bases and the J gene end by 7 bases; junction bases not matched to a gene: 6. The CDR3 is 13 amino acids. For the CDR3, the DNA is TGTGCCAGTAGGGGTCCAGGGGGTAACACCATATATTTT. As protein: CASRGPGGNTIYF.

The rearrangement joins TRBV9 to TRBJ2-5, with TRBD1 as a possible D gene (6 bases). This CDR3 region has 16 residues. V was trimmed by 0 bases and J by 1 base, leaving 13 bases between them. Germline V CDR1 and CDR2: SGDLS, YYNGEE. The CDR3 coding sequence is TGTGCCAGCAGCGTAGCTACAGGGAAGGGCCAAGAGACCCAGTACTTC. The encoded protein is CASSVATGKGQETQYF.

The V call is TRBV5-6, the J call TRBJ2-7, with 8 bases aligning to TRBD2. V dropped 1 base and J dropped 3; count of bases not matched to a gene: 9. This CDR3 region has 16 residues. Per the germline V gene, CDR1 is SGHDT and CDR2 is YYEEEE. This chain's CDR3 is CASSLWLAGAGYEQYF. The CDR3 DNA follows: TGTGCCAGCAGCTTGTGGCTAGCGGGCGCGGGCTACGAGCAGTACTTC.

This sequence joins TRBV3-1 (or the pseudogene TRBV3-2) and TRBJ1-3, with a tentative D call TRBD1 (6 bases). With 0 bases removed from V and 2 bases from J, the gap between germline ends came to 11 bases. Per germline, CDR1 LGHDT and CDR2 YNNKEL (reference sequence). The CDR3 spans 16 residues. CDR3 sequence (DNA): TGTGCCAGCAGCCAAGATTGGGGGACAACTGGAAACACCATATATTTT. Its protein is CASSQDWGTTGNTIYF.

In this sample, this clone turned up once. J is TRBJ2-7 and V is TRBV28; 7 bases align to TRBD2. The V and J ends lost 5 bases and 4 bases, in that order; junction bases with no gene match: 11. The CDR3 loop spans 15 amino acids. CDR1 is MDHEN and CDR2 is SYDVKM in the germline V gene. CDR3 coding DNA: TGTGCCAGCAGTCCCAGCGGGGCAAGTGGTTACGAGCAGTACTTC. Amino acids: CASSPSGASGYEQYF.

This clone was counted once. The chain carries TRBV28 and TRBJ1-5; no clear D. Per germline, CDR1 MDHEN and CDR2 SYDVKM. The length of the CDR3 is 12 residues. Trimming removed 1 base from V and 7 bases from J, with 5 bases in between. This CDR3 reads CASSLSGQPQHF. The CDR3 region has the DNA TGTGCCAGCAGTTTATCGGGACAGCCCCAGCATTTT.

The chain links TRBV28 to TRBJ1-2, with D perhaps matching TRBD1 (5 bases). CDR1 is MDHEN, CDR2 SYDVKM, per germline. The CDR3 extends over 14 amino acids. V lost 6 bases to trimming and J lost 3 bases, with 14 bases between them. Here the CDR3 reads CASRAGGSDYGYTF. Written as DNA, the CDR3 is TGTGCCAGCAGGGCCGGGGGTAGCGACTATGGCTACACCTTC.